This TCR beta chain was observed in a study of blood T cell repertoires in COVID-19. As processed by the authors: Estimation of nucleated cell counts was performed using reference gene primer amplification. This table comes from immunoSEQ multiplex PCR, and its TCRdb copy is limited to in-frame clones, with some not included. The DNA was the basis for D and trimming; V, J and clone size are from that table. The sample lists a few thousand clones; approximately 90% were seen once. This CDR3 is 13 amino acids long. Germline V gene sequence: CDR1 MGHRA, CDR2 YSYEKL. With 3 bases clipped from V and 4 bases from J, the junction kept 3 bases outside the gene matches.

Sequencing was done on a sample of peripheral blood. The V gene is TRBV4-1, the J gene TRBJ2-7, with 7 bases aligning to TRBD1. The sequence derives from a man aged 70-80 years with COVID-19, enrolled during active disease. The CDR3, as DNA: TGCGCCAGCAGCCAGGGACAGAGGTACGAGCAGTACTTC. As protein: CASSQGQRYEQYF.